The 11 T cell receptor beta chains reported below all come from one sample, sequenced in a study of cytomegalovirus exposure and HLA in healthy donors. PCR used 60 Vbeta primers and 13 Jbeta primers. TCRdb keeps only in-frame clones here, not all; method: immunoSEQ multiplex PCR. The sample lists 100,000 to 150,000 clones; around 77% were seen once. The material sequenced was PBMCs. The receptor set was obtained from a woman aged 60 to 75 in good health and CMV-seronegative.

V gene TRBV30 combines with J gene TRBJ2-1; 7 positions agree with TRBD1. The CDR3 is made up of 13 amino acids. The V and J ends lost 0 bases and 6 bases, in that order; junction bases with no gene match: 2. CDR1 is GTSNPN, CDR2 SVGIG, per germline (reference sequence). The CDR3 DNA follows: TGTGCCTGGAGTGTAGGGGGCCCCAATGAGCAGTTCTTC. This codes for CAWSVGGPNEQFF.

The chain joins TRBV9 to TRBJ1-1, with D possibly being TRBD1 (6 bases). Germline CDR1 reads SGDLS; CDR2 reads YYNGEE. V gave up 0 bases and J gave up 4 bases, with 10 bases separating them. The CDR3 is 14 amino acids. CDR3: CASSVGTETTEAFF. The CDR3 DNA reads TGTGCCAGCAGCGTAGGGACAGAGACCACTGAAGCTTTCTTT.

This clone showed up just a few times. The chain joins TRBV7-9 to TRBJ2-7; 7 nucleotides line up with TRBD2. The CDR3 covers 19 residues. V was pared by 2 bases and J by 5 bases, with 21 bases of the junction left unmatched. CDR1 SEHNR and CDR2 FQNEAQ come from the germline V gene (reference sequence). As DNA, the CDR3 is TGTGCCAGCAGCTTATTTGGGAGGGGCAAACATCCCACTAAGAACGAGCAGTACTTC. Protein product: CASSLFGRGKHPTKNEQYF.

The V and J genes are TRBV7-7 and TRBJ1-3; D gene unclear. This CDR3 comprises 16 residues. CDR1 and CDR2 (germline): SSHAT, FNYEAQ (reference sequence). Trimming left V 5 bases short and J 0 bases short, with 14 bases between. CDR3 nucleotides: TGTGCCAGCAGCCCATCCTCCTTGAGCTCTGGAAACACCATATATTTT. Amino acid sequence: CASSPSSLSSGNTIYF.

The chain has TRBV6-6 and TRBJ1-2; 11 nucleotides line up with TRBD1. V dropped 5 bases and J dropped 8; count of bases not matched to a gene: 10. CDR3 length equals 15 residues. CDR1 and CDR2 (germline): MNHNY, SVGAGI (reference sequence). In DNA form, the CDR3 reads TGTGCCAGCAGTCGTCCCGGGACAGGGGGTGGGGGCTACACCTTC. It yields the protein CASSRPGTGGGGYTF.

J is TRBJ2-7 and V is TRBV28; possible D gene TRBD2, 6 bases. The germline V gene encodes CDR1 MDHEN and CDR2 SYDVKM. With 5 bases removed from V and 0 bases from J, the gap between germline ends came to 14 bases. This CDR3 contains 15 residues. The CDR3 here is CASSAASADSYEQYF. The CDR3 bases are TGTGCCAGCAGTGCGGCTAGCGCGGACTCCTACGAGCAGTACTTC. Using reference TRBV28 and TRBJ2-7 for the parts outside the CDR3, the full variable domain is DVKVTQSSRYLVKRTGEKVFLECVQDMDHENMFWYRQDPGLGLRLIYFSYDVKMKEKGDIPEGYSVSREKKERFSLILESASTNQTSMYLCASSAASADSYEQYFGPGTRLTVT.

The chain has TRBV7-3 and TRBJ1-6; 7 bases fit TRBD1. This CDR3 contains 17 residues. V dropped 1 base and J dropped 8; count of bases not matched to a gene: 11. Germline V CDR1 and CDR2: SGHTA, FQGTGA. CDR3 sequence reads: CASSLKGRQGYDSPLHF. CDR3 DNA: TGTGCCAGCAGCTTAAAAGGACGACAGGGCTACGATTCACCCCTCCACTTT. Based on the CDR3 plus reference TRBV7-3 and TRBJ1-6, the full variable domain is GAGVSQTPSNKVTEKGKYVELRCDPISGHTALYWYRQSLGQGPEFLIYFQGTGAADDSGLPNDRFFAVRPEGSVSTLKIQRTERGDSAVYLCASSLKGRQGYDSPLHFGNGTRLTVT.

The chain carries TRBV7-2 and TRBJ2-7; TRBD1 matches at 10 bases. Germline CDR1 reads SGHTA; CDR2 reads FQGNSA. This CDR3 is 16 amino acids long. V lost 3 bases to trimming and J lost 1 base; unmatched junction nucleotides: 6. The CDR3 is CASSFSRDRGSYEQYF. In DNA form, the CDR3 reads TGTGCCAGCAGCTTTTCCCGGGACAGGGGTTCCTACGAGCAGTACTTC. Based on the CDR3 plus reference TRBV7-2 and TRBJ2-7, the full variable domain is GAGVSQSPSNKVTEKGKDVELRCDPISGHTALYWYRQSLGQGLEFLIYFQGNSAPDKSGLPSDRFSAERTGGSVSTLTIQRTQQEDSAVYLCASSFSRDRGSYEQYFGPGTRLTVT.

This clone was counted once. This chain joins TRBV30 and TRBJ1-3; the D gene is possibly TRBD1 (6 bases). Deletions cut 5 bases from V and 3 bases from J, with 11 bases between. The germline V gene encodes CDR1 GTSNPN and CDR2 SVGIG (reference sequence). The CDR3 runs to 13 residues. The CDR3 reads CAWAGDGGNTIYF. CDR3 coding DNA: TGTGCCTGGGCAGGGGATGGTGGAAACACCATATATTTT.

This chain connects TRBV5-4 to TRBJ1-4; 7 bases are a match to TRBD1. This CDR3 is built from 12 residues. V gave up 0 bases and J gave up 15 bases; unmatched junction bases: 5. CDR1 is SGHNT, CDR2 YYREEE, per germline (reference sequence). CDR3 in amino acids: CASSLGQGLLFF. DNA for the CDR3: TGTGCCAGCAGCTTGGGACAGGGCCTCTTGTTTTTT.

The CDR3 loop is CASSKRTGETEAFF. CDR3 DNA: TGCGCCAGCAGCAAGCGGACAGGGGAAACTGAAGCTTTCTTT. This chain links TRBV5-1 with TRBJ1-1; TRBD1 agrees at 9 bases. This CDR3 spans 14 amino acids. Germline values: CDR1 SGHRS, CDR2 YFSETQ. With V trimmed by 4 bases and J by 5 bases, 6 bases remained unmatched.